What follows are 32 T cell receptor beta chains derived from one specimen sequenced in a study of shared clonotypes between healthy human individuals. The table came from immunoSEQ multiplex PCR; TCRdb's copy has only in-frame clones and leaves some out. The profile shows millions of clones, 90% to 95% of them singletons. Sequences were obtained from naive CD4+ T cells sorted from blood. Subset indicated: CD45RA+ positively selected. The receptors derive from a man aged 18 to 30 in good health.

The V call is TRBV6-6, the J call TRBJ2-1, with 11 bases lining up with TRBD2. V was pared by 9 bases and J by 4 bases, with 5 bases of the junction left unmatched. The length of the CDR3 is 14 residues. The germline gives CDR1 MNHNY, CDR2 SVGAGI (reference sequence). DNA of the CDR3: TGTGCCAGTTCCCTAGCGGGAGGATACAATGAGCAGTTCTTC. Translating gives CASSLAGGYNEQFF.

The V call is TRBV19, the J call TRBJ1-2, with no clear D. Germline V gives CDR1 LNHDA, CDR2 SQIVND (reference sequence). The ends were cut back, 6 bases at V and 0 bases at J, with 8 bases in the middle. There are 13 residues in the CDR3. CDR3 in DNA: TGTGCCAGTAGCCACGACTCTAACTATGGCTACACCTTC. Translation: CASSHDSNYGYTF. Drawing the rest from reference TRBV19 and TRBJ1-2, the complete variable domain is DGGITQSPKYLFRKEGQNVTLSCEQNLNHDAMYWYRQDPGQGLRLIYYSQIVNDFQKGDIAEGYSVSREKKESFPLTVTSAQKNPTAFYLCASSHDSNYGYTFGSGTRLTVV.

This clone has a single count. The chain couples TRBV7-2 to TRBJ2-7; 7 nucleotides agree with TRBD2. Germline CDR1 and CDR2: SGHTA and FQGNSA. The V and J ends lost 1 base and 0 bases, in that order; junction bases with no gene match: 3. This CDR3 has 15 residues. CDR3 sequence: CASSLVSGDSYEQYF. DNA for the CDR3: TGTGCCAGCAGCTTAGTGAGCGGGGACTCCTACGAGCAGTACTTC. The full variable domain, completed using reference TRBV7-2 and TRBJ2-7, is GAGVSQSPSNKVTEKGKDVELRCDPISGHTALYWYRQSLGQGLEFLIYFQGNSAPDKSGLPSDRFSAERTGGSVSTLTIQRTQQEDSAVYLCASSLVSGDSYEQYFGPGTRLTVT.

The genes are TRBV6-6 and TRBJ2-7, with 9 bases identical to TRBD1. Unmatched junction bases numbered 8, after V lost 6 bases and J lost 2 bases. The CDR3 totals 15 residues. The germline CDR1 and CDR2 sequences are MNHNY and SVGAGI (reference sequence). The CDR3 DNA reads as TGTGCCAGCAGCCGACAGGGGGACGGGGCCTACGAGCAGTACTTC. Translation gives CASSRQGDGAYEQYF.

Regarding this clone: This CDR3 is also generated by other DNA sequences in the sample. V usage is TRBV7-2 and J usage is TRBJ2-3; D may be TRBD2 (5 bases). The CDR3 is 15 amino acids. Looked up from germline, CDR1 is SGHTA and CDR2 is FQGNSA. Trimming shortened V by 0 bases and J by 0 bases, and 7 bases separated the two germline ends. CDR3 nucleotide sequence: TGTGCCAGCAGCTTAGCGGCTAGCAGCACAGATACGCAGTATTTT. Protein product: CASSLAASSTDTQYF.

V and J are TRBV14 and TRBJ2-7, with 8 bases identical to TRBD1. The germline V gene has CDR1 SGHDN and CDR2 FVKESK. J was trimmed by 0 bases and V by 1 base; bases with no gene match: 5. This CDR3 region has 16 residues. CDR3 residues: CASSQGGTGPSYEQYF. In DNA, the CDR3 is TGTGCCAGCAGCCAAGGTGGGACAGGACCCTCCTACGAGCAGTACTTC. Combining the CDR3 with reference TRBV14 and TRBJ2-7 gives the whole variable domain EAGVTQFPSHSVIEKGQTVTLRCDPISGHDNLYWYRRVMGKEIKFLLHFVKESKQDESGMPNNRFLAERTGGTYSTLKVQPAELEDSGVYFCASSQGGTGPSYEQYFGPGTRLTVT.

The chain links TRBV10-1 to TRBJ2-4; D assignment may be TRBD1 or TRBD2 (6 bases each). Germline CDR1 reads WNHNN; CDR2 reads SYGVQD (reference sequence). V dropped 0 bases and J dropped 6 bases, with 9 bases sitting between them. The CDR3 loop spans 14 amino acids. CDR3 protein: CASSESGGGNIQYF. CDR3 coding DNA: TGCGCCAGCAGTGAGTCCGGGGGCGGAAACATTCAGTACTTC.

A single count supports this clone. This chain's CDR3 is CASSLTPGLLSQHF. As DNA, the CDR3 is TGTGCCAGCAGCTTAACCCCCGGTTTATTGTCCCAGCATTTT. The rearrangement links TRBV7-2 to TRBJ1-5; D not certain. Germline CDR1 is SGHTA and CDR2 is FQGNSA. V lost 2 bases to trimming and J lost 11 bases, with 16 bases between them. The CDR3 runs to 14 residues.

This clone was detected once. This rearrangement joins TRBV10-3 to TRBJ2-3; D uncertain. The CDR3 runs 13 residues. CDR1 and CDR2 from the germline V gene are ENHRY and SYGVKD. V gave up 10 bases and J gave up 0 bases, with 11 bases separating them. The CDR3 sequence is CATGETSTDTQYF. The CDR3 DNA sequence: TGTGCCACCGGCGAGACAAGCACAGATACGCAGTATTTT.

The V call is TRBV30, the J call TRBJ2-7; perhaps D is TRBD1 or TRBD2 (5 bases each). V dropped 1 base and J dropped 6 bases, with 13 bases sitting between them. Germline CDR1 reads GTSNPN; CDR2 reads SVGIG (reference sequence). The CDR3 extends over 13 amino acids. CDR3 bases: TGTGCCTGGAGTGGAAGAAGGGACCTCGAGCAGTACTTC. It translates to CAWSGRRDLEQYF.

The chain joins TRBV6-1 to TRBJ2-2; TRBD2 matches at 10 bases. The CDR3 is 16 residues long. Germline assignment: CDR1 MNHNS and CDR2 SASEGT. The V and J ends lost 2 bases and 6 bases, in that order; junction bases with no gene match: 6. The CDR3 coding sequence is TGTGCCAGCAGTGAACGGCCTAGCGGGGGAGCCGGGGAGCTGTTTTTT. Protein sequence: CASSERPSGGAGELFF.

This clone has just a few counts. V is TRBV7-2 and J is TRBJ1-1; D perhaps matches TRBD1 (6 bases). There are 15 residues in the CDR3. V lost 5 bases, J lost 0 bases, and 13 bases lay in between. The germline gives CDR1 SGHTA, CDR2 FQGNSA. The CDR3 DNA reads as TGTGCCAGCAGCGATTACGGGACAATGAACACTGAAGCTTTCTTT. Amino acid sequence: CASSDYGTMNTEAFF.

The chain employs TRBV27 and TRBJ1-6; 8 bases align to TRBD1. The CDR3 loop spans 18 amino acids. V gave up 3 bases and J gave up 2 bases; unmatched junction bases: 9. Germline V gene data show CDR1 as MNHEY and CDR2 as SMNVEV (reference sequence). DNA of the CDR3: TGTGCCAGCAGTTTTCGAGGGACAGGAATCGCCTATAATTCACCCCTCCACTTT. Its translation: CASSFRGTGIAYNSPLHF.

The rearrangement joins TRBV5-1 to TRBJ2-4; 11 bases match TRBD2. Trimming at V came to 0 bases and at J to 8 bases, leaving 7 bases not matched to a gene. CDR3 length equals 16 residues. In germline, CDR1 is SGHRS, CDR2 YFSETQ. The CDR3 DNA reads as TGCGCCAGCAGCTTGGGGCTTAGCGGGAGGGCCGACATTCAGTACTTC. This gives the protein CASSLGLSGRADIQYF.

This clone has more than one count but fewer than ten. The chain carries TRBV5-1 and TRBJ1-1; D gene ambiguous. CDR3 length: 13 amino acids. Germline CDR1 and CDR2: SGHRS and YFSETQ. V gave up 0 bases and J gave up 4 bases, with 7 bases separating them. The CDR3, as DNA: TGCGCCAGCAGCTTGGCGCCGATCACTGAAGCTTTCTTT. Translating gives CASSLAPITEAFF.

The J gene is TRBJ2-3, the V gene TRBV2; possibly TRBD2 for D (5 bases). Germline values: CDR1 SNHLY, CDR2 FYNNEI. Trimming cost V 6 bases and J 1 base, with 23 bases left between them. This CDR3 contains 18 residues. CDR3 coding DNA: TGTGCCAGCAGACCTAACCTCTTACGGGATAAGGGCACAGATACGCAGTATTTT. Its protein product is CASRPNLLRDKGTDTQYF.

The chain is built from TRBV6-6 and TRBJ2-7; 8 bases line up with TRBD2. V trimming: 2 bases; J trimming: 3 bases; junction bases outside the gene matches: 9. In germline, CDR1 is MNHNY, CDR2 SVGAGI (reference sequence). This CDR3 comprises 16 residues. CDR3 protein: CASSYPREGPFYEQYF. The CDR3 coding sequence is TGTGCCAGCAGTTACCCTCGGGAGGGCCCTTTCTACGAGCAGTACTTC.

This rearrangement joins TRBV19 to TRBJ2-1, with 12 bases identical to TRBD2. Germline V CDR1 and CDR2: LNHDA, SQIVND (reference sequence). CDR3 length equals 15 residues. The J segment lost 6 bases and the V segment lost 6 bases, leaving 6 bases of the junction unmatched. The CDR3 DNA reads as TGTGCCAGTAGGAGGGGGGGACTAGCGGGCAATGAGCAGTTCTTC. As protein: CASRRGGLAGNEQFF.

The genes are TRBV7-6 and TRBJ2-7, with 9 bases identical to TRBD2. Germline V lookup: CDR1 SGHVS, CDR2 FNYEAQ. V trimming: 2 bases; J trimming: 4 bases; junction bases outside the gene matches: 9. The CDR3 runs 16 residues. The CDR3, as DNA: TGTGCCAGCAGCTTAAGTTGGAGCGGGAGGCCGTACGAGCAGTACTTC. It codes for CASSLSWSGRPYEQYF.

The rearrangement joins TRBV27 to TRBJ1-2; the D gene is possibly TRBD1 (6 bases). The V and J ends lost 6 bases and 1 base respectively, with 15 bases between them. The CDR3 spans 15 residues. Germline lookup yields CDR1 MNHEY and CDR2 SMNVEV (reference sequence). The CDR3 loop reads CASRAKQGINYGYTF. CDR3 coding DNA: TGTGCCAGCAGAGCTAAACAGGGTATTAACTATGGCTACACCTTC.

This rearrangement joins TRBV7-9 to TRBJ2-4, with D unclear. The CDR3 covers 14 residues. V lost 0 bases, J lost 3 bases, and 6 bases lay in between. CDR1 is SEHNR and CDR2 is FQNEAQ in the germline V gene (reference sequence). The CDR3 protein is CASSLAPSKNIQYF. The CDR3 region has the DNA TGTGCCAGCAGCTTAGCCCCGAGCAAAAACATTCAGTACTTC.

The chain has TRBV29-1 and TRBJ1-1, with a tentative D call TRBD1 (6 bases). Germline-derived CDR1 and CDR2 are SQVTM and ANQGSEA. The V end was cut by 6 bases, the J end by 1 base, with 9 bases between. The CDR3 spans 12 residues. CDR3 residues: CSVEDRNTEAFF. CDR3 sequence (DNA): TGCAGCGTCGAGGACAGGAACACTGAAGCTTTCTTT.

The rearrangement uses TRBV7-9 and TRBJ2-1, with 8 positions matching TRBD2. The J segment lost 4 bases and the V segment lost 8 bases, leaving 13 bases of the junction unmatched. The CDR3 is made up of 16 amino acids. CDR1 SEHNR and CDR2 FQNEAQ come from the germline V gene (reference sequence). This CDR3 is CASVEPGLGGYNEQFF. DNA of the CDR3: TGTGCCAGCGTGGAGCCGGGACTAGGAGGGTACAATGAGCAGTTCTTC.

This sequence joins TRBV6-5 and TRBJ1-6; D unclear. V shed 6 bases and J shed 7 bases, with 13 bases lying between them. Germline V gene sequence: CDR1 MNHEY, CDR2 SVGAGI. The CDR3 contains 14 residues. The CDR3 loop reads CASSAEVKNSPLHF. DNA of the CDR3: TGTGCCAGCAGCGCCGAAGTAAAAAATTCACCCCTCCACTTT.

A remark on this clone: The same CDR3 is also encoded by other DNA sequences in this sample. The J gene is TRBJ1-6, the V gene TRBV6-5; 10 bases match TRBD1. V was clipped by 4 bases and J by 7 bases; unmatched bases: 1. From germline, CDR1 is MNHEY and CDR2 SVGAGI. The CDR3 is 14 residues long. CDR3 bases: TGTGCCAGCAGTTGGACAGGGGGGAATTCACCCCTCCACTTT. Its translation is CASSWTGGNSPLHF.

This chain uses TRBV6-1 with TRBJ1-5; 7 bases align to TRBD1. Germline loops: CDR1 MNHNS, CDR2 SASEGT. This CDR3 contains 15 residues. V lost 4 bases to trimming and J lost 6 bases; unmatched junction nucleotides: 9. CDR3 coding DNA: TGTGCCAGCAGTGCGCTACAGGGGCCCAGTCAGCCCCAGCATTTT. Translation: CASSALQGPSQPQHF.

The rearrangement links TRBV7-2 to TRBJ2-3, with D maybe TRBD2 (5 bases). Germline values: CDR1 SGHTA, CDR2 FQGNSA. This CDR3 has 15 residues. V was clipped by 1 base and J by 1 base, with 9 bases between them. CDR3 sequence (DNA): TGTGCCAGCAGCTTAGTATGGGGAGGCACAGATACGCAGTATTTT. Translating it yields CASSLVWGGTDTQYF.

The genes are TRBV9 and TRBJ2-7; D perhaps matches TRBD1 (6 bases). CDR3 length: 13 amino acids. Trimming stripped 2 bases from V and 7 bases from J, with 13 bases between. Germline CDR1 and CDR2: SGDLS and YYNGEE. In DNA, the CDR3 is TGTGCCAGCAGCGTCCAGACAGGTCATGAGCAGTACTTC. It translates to CASSVQTGHEQYF.

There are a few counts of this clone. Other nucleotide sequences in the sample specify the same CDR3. CDR3 region: CASSRGNTEAFF. The CDR3 DNA reads TGTGCCAGCAGTCGCGGGAACACTGAAGCTTTCTTT. The V and J genes are TRBV6-5 and TRBJ1-1, with D hard to call. Trimming removed 5 bases from V and 1 base from J, with 5 bases in between. This CDR3 is 12 amino acids long. Per the germline V gene, CDR1 is MNHEY and CDR2 is SVGAGI.

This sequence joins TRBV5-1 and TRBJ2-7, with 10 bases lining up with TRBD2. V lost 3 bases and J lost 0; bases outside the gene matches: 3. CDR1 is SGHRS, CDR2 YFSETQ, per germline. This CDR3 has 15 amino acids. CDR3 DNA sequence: TGCGCCAGCAGCTCGACTAGCGGGTTCTCCTACGAGCAGTACTTC. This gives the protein CASSSTSGFSYEQYF.

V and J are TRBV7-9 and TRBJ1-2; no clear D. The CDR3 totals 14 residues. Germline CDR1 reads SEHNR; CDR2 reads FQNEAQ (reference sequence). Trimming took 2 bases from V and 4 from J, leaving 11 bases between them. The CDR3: CASSLSAGTYGYTF. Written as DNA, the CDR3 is TGTGCCAGCAGCTTAAGCGCAGGCACCTATGGCTACACCTTC.

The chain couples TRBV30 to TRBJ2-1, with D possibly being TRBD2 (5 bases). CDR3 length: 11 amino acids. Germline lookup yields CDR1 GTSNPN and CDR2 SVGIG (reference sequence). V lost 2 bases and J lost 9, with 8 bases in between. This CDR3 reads CAWSREGEQFF. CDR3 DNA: TGTGCCTGGAGTCGTGAGGGTGAGCAGTTCTTC.